Sequencing of this T cell receptor beta chain was carried out in a study of cytomegalovirus exposure and HLA in healthy donors (dated by TCRdb to about 2017). With respect to the entire study: According to a later analysis, the 100 to 150 validation repertoires were produced on the same platform as the roughly 600 repertoires of the first cohort. The study was designed to test whether signatures of past pathogen exposure could be identified by cataloging public T cell receptors. High-throughput TCR immunosequencing, statistical association of individual TCRs with disease status, and machine learning were combined to predict cytomegalovirus infection status. Along with the roughly 670-subject first cohort, a separate validation cohort of over a hundred different subjects was used.

Based on the germline V gene, the CDR1 and CDR2 sequences are SNHLY and FYNNEI. The CDR3 starts with the cysteine, ends with the phenylalanine, and has 12 residues. Only the CDR3 portion is preserved as DNA: 36 bases, with reading frame beginning at the first base. Trimming at the junction amounts to 8 bases on V and 5 bases on J, and the germline ends lie 12 bases apart. The library came from the immunoSEQ multiplex PCR assay. The source study handled its data this way. A statistical classification framework was built to diagnose cytomegalovirus status from the catalog of TCR beta chain sequences. In its TCRdb copy, this immuneACCESS table keeps in-frame sequences only and misses some clones. Where compared with another copy, unresolved V genes explain less than half of these, and the others have no known cause. That table supplies the V and J calls and clone size; D and trimming were determined from the DNA. This sample has 110,000 to 150,000 clones in its table, and about 91% of those were observed once. The ten largest clones capture 7.5% to 8.5% of the sample.

The donors were included in the validation cohort of 130 or so subjects, a group kept apart from the approximately 650-subject first cohort. Results the study describes overall, beyond this receptor: In the study, approximately 150 TCR beta chains were listed as associated with cytomegalovirus. The authors suggested that the approach could potentially be generalized to other disease states and immunological phenotypes. In a later analysis, TCRs clustered in the first cohort were found to also tend to co-occur in the 130 or so validation repertoires, with approximately 95% of cluster scores above 0. Most TCR sequences were seen in very few donors, while some public TCRs were found in many individuals. The classifier was reported to diagnose cytomegalovirus status with high specificity and sensitivity in both the original and validation cohorts. A later analysis had no HLA typing for the validation cohort, so co-occurrence there was scored across all 120 or so repertoires. A few of the identified cytomegalovirus-associated TCR beta chains were confirmed in vitro to be specific for cytomegalovirus antigens.

Turning to this clone: The antigen it recognizes is unknown. It has no much larger one-base neighbor in the sample; base qualities were not kept.

The material sequenced was PBMCs. The sequence was collected from a woman aged 18-30 years in good health and CMV-seropositive. The rearrangement joined TRBV2 to TRBJ1-1; tentative D gene TRBD1, with 6 bases matching. For the CDR3, the sequence is CASRGARTEAFF. The DNA sequence is as follows: TGTGCCAGCCGGGGGGCGAGGACTGAAGCTTTCTTT.